These 26 T cell receptor beta chains originate from one sample sequenced in a study of technical replicates of blood from a handful of donors. The data were produced by immunoSEQ multiplex PCR, yet TCRdb's version contains in-frame clones alone and is incomplete. The data show about 98,000 clones, with around 95% seen just once and about 0.23% held by the top ten. Sequences were obtained from T cells isolated from PBMCs. These receptors were taken from a human donor in good health.

The J gene is TRBJ1-1, the V gene TRBV7-9, with 8 bases lining up with TRBD1. Germline assignment: CDR1 SEHNR and CDR2 FQNEAQ (reference sequence). The CDR3 extends over 14 amino acids. V lost 1 base to trimming and J lost 6 bases; unmatched junction nucleotides: 4. The CDR3 DNA reads as TGTGCCAGCAGCTTAGACAGGGGGAAGGCTGAAGCTTTCTTT. Protein: CASSLDRGKAEAFF.

This chain uses TRBV7-2 with TRBJ1-4; 7 bases are a match to TRBD1. Germline V gene lookup returns CDR1 SGHTA and CDR2 FQGNSA. This CDR3 contains 14 residues. J was trimmed by 4 bases and V by 5 bases; bases with no gene match: 4. The CDR3 bases are TGTGCCAGCAGCCAGGGACAGTTTAATGAAAAACTGTTTTTT. This translates into CASSQGQFNEKLFF.

The chain couples TRBV18 to TRBJ2-5; TRBD2 is a possible D gene (5 bases). Trimming stripped 8 bases from V and 2 bases from J, with 21 bases between. The germline V gene has CDR1 KGHSH and CDR2 LQKENI. The CDR3 sequence is 16 residues long. CDR3 nucleotide sequence: TGTGCCAGCCGCCCAACTTGGGGAGTCGATCAAGAGACCCAGTACTTC. Protein product: CASRPTWGVDQETQYF.

This rearrangement joins TRBV29-1 to TRBJ1-5, with D possibly being TRBD1 (5 bases). CDR3 size: 13 residues. CDR1 SQVTM and CDR2 ANQGSEA come from the germline V gene. V lost 4 bases to trimming and J lost 0 bases, with 7 bases between them. The CDR3 region has the DNA TGCAGCGTTGCGGGGGATAGCAATCAGCCCCAGCATTTT. Its translation is CSVAGDSNQPQHF.

This chain uses TRBV7-8 with TRBJ2-3, with unresolved D. V was pared by 1 base and J by 2 bases, with 7 bases between. In germline, CDR1 is SGHVS, CDR2 FQNEAQ. This CDR3 contains 14 residues. The CDR3 spells CASSLDRDTDTQYF. The CDR3 coding sequence is TGTGCCAGCAGCTTAGATAGAGACACAGATACGCAGTATTTT.

The chain combines TRBV7-2 with TRBJ1-4; the D is unclear. The length of the CDR3 is 16 residues. Germline V lookup: CDR1 SGHTA, CDR2 FQGNSA. V was clipped by 5 bases and J by 3 bases, with 16 bases between them. The CDR3 is CASSPRSVGANEKLFF. CDR3 in DNA: TGTGCCAGCAGCCCACGTAGTGTGGGAGCTAATGAAAAACTGTTTTTT.

This clone was detected once. The gene calls are TRBV28 and TRBJ2-7, with TRBD2 matching 8 bases. The germline V gene has CDR1 MDHEN and CDR2 SYDVKM. Trimming removed 7 bases from V and 2 bases from J; junction bases left unmatched: 22. The CDR3 runs to 19 residues. Here the CDR3 reads CASTYHPTSARGTTYEQYF. The CDR3 nucleotides are TGTGCCAGCACCTACCACCCGACTAGCGCCCGAGGTACGACCTACGAGCAGTACTTC.

The CDR3 loop reads CASRSAAGTGGREQYF. In nucleotides, the CDR3 is TGTGCCAGCCGTTCAGCAGCCGGGACAGGGGGCCGTGAGCAGTACTTC. This chain connects TRBV6-5 to TRBJ2-7, with 12 bases aligning to TRBD1. The CDR3 covers 16 residues. The V and J ends lost 8 bases and 7 bases, in that order; junction bases with no gene match: 15. Germline V CDR1 and CDR2: MNHEY, SVGAGI.

The rearrangement joins TRBV19 to TRBJ1-5; the match to TRBD1 covers 12 bases. The CDR3 extends over 19 amino acids. The germline CDR1 and CDR2 sequences are LNHDA and SQIVND (reference sequence). V was pared by 2 bases and J by 2 bases, with 10 bases of the junction left unmatched. CDR3 nucleotide sequence: TGTGCCAGTAGTATACTGGCGGGACAGGGGGCTCGACGCAATCAGCCCCAGCATTTT. This codes for CASSILAGQGARRNQPQHF.

The V call is TRBV28, the J call TRBJ1-1; 8 positions match TRBD1. V gave up 5 bases and J gave up 6 bases; unmatched junction bases: 11. Germline V gene data show CDR1 as MDHEN and CDR2 as SYDVKM. There are 15 residues in the CDR3. The CDR3 spells CASSAARTGTPEAFF. The CDR3 DNA reads TGTGCCAGCAGTGCAGCCCGGACAGGGACGCCTGAAGCTTTCTTT. Full variable domain (remainder filled in from reference TRBV28 and TRBJ1-1): DVKVTQSSRYLVKRTGEKVFLECVQDMDHENMFWYRQDPGLGLRLIYFSYDVKMKEKGDIPEGYSVSREKKERFSLILESASTNQTSMYLCASSAARTGTPEAFFGQGTRLTVV.

The CDR3 here is CSAGQGFSGANVLTF. The CDR3 DNA follows: TGCAGCGCTGGACAGGGCTTCTCTGGGGCCAACGTCCTGACTTTC. The chain has TRBV29-1 and TRBJ2-6; 8 nucleotides align to TRBD1. The CDR3 consists of 15 residues. J gave up 0 bases and V 7 bases, and 5 bases lay outside the gene matches. CDR1 is SQVTM, CDR2 ANQGSEA, per germline.

The gene calls are TRBV10-3 and TRBJ1-1, with 8 bases that match TRBD1. The CDR3 loop spans 16 amino acids. V was clipped by 7 bases and J by 1 base; unmatched bases: 11. Germline loops: CDR1 ENHRY, CDR2 SYGVKD. The CDR3 DNA sequence: TGTGCCATCAAGCGCGGACAGGGCCAAGGGAACACTGAAGCTTTCTTT. Translating gives CAIKRGQGQGNTEAFF.

This chain uses TRBV25-1 with TRBJ1-2; maybe TRBD1 (6 bases). The CDR3 consists of 12 residues. In germline, CDR1 is MGHDK, CDR2 SYGVNS. V was trimmed by 9 bases and J by 8 bases, leaving 16 bases between them. CDR3 in amino acids: CASSWDNEGYTF. CDR3 in DNA: TGTGCCAGTTCCTGGGACAACGAGGGCTACACCTTC.

This clone appeared a single time. J is TRBJ2-5 and V is TRBV11-3; 9 bases agree with TRBD1. V gave up 4 bases and J gave up 5 bases; unmatched junction bases: 17. The CDR3 runs to 18 residues. Germline loops: CDR1 SGHNT, CDR2 YENEEA. CDR3 bases: TGTGCCAGCAGCTCTTACATTGCGTCGGACAGGGGAATTGAGACCCAGTACTTC. Amino acid sequence: CASSSYIASDRGIETQYF.

This chain links TRBV4-1 with TRBJ2-1; 12 bases align to TRBD2. Germline CDR1 MGHRA, CDR2 YSYEKL. This CDR3 spans 17 amino acids. The trim removed 3 bases at V and 2 bases at J, leaving 5 bases unmatched. CDR3 sequence: CASSQAPSGGAYNEQFF. Written as DNA, the CDR3 is TGCGCCAGCAGCCAGGCACCTAGCGGGGGGGCCTACAATGAGCAGTTCTTC.

This clone was seen only once. The chain employs TRBV28 and TRBJ1-5; the D gene is possibly TRBD1 (5 bases). The CDR3 runs 12 residues. Germline assignment: CDR1 MDHEN and CDR2 SYDVKM. V lost 6 bases and J 7 bases, leaving 10 bases between the germline ends. CDR3 bases: TGTGCCAGCAGCCAACAGGTCCAGCCCCAGCATTTT. Its protein product is CASSQQVQPQHF. The full variable domain, rest sourced from reference TRBV28 and TRBJ1-5, is DVKVTQSSRYLVKRTGEKVFLECVQDMDHENMFWYRQDPGLGLRLIYFSYDVKMKEKGDIPEGYSVSREKKERFSLILESASTNQTSMYLCASSQQVQPQHFGDGTRLSIL.

The genes are TRBV28 and TRBJ1-5; 7 bases are shared with TRBD1. Unmatched junction bases numbered 8, after V lost 3 bases and J lost 6 bases. The CDR3 covers 15 residues. Germline V gives CDR1 MDHEN, CDR2 SYDVKM. In DNA form, the CDR3 reads TGTGCCAGCAGTTTGCCGCCAGGGGGAAGTCAGCCCCAGCATTTT. Translation: CASSLPPGGSQPQHF. Combining the CDR3 with reference TRBV28 and TRBJ1-5 gives the whole variable domain DVKVTQSSRYLVKRTGEKVFLECVQDMDHENMFWYRQDPGLGLRLIYFSYDVKMKEKGDIPEGYSVSREKKERFSLILESASTNQTSMYLCASSLPPGGSQPQHFGDGTRLSIL.

The chain combines TRBV28 with TRBJ1-5, with D uncertain. V gave up 1 base and J gave up 3 bases, with 10 bases separating them. Germline values: CDR1 MDHEN, CDR2 SYDVKM. The CDR3 has 15 residues. The CDR3 DNA reads as TGTGCCAGCAGTTTATTACAGAGATACAATCAGCCCCAGCATTTT. Translating gives CASSLLQRYNQPQHF.

The V and J genes are TRBV5-4 and TRBJ1-2; 7 bases are shared with TRBD1. Germline-derived CDR1 and CDR2 are SGHNT and YYREEE (reference sequence). Unmatched junction bases numbered 16, after V lost 4 bases and J lost 1 base. The length of the CDR3 is 18 residues. CDR3 nucleotide sequence: TGTGCCAGCAGCCTTCAAATCACCGGGACAGAGAGTAACTATGGCTACACCTTC. Its translation: CASSLQITGTESNYGYTF.

The chain is built from TRBV11-2 and TRBJ1-3; D is unclear. Germline V gene data show CDR1 as SGHAT and CDR2 as FQNNGV. The CDR3 has 16 amino acids. The ends were cut back, 2 bases at V and 2 bases at J, with 13 bases in the middle. The CDR3 loop reads CASSLIHGGPGNTIYF. The CDR3 bases are TGTGCCAGCAGCTTAATCCACGGAGGTCCTGGAAACACCATATATTTT.

V and J are TRBV7-9 and TRBJ2-3, with 9 bases identical to TRBD1. Germline V CDR1 and CDR2: SEHNR, FQNEAQ (reference sequence). V lost 2 bases and J lost 4; bases outside the gene matches: 7. The CDR3 is 16 amino acids. This CDR3 reads CASSLLQGAWADTQYF. CDR3 nucleotides: TGTGCCAGCAGCTTATTACAGGGGGCATGGGCAGATACGCAGTATTTT. Variable domain in full (rest from reference TRBV7-9 and TRBJ2-3): DTGVSQNPRHKITKRGQNVTFRCDPISEHNRLYWYRQTLGQGPEFLTYFQNEAQLEKSRLLSDRFSAERPKGSFSTLEIQRTEQGDSAMYLCASSLLQGAWADTQYFGPGTRLTVL.

The J gene is TRBJ2-7, the V gene TRBV5-6, with TRBD1 matching 7 bases. With V trimmed by 4 bases and J by 5 bases, 3 bases remained unmatched. Germline V gene sequence: CDR1 SGHDT, CDR2 YYEEEE. CDR3 length: 12 residues. CDR3 residues: CASSTDRDEQYF. For the CDR3, the DNA is TGTGCCAGCAGCACCGACAGGGACGAGCAGTACTTC.

The gene calls are TRBV11-3 and TRBJ2-7, with D perhaps matching TRBD2 (6 bases). The germline V gene has CDR1 SGHNT and CDR2 YENEEA. Trimming left V 6 bases short and J 7 bases short, with 19 bases between. CDR3 size: 14 residues. The CDR3 bases are TGTGCCAGCAGACCCGGGACTGGCTCTAGGGAGCAGTACTTC. Its translation is CASRPGTGSREQYF.

The chain has TRBV7-7 and TRBJ2-1; D possibly corresponds to TRBD2 (6 bases). From germline, CDR1 is SSHAT and CDR2 FNYEAQ (reference sequence). The CDR3 loop spans 13 amino acids. Trimming stripped 10 bases from V and 2 bases from J, with 12 bases between. The CDR3 DNA reads as TGTGCCAAGGGACTCGCTACCTACAATGAGCAGTTCTTC. It specifies CAKGLATYNEQFF.

This sequence joins TRBV6-1 and TRBJ2-2; perhaps TRBD2 as D (6 bases). CDR3 length: 14 residues. The germline CDR1 and CDR2 sequences are MNHNS and SASEGT. Trimming pared 7 bases from V and 5 bases from J, leaving 14 bases between. Here the CDR3 reads CASTPGGSTGELFF. The CDR3 DNA sequence: TGTGCCAGCACCCCCGGGGGAAGTACCGGGGAGCTGTTTTTT.

The chain uses TRBV5-5 and TRBJ2-7; TRBD1 is a possible D gene (5 bases). The V and J ends lost 5 bases and 0 bases respectively, with 9 bases between them. The germline V gene encodes CDR1 SGHKS and CDR2 YYEKEE (reference sequence). This CDR3 contains 13 residues. This chain's CDR3 is CASSLGRSYEQYF. The CDR3 DNA is TGTGCCAGCAGTCTGGGGCGCTCCTACGAGCAGTACTTC.